Each of the 15 T cell receptor beta chains below was sequenced from the same sample in a study of blood T cell repertoires in COVID-19. The assay was immunoSEQ multiplex PCR, and TCRdb's table has in-frame clones only and misses some. The table records 70,000 to 100,000 clones, 65% to 90% of them present only once. Material: peripheral blood. These receptor sequences come from a man aged 80 or over with active or convalescent COVID-19.

The chain combines TRBV3-1 (or the pseudogene TRBV3-2) with TRBJ1-1, with unresolved D. Germline lookup yields CDR1 LGHDT and CDR2 YNNKEL (reference sequence). The ends were cut back, 2 bases at V and 6 bases at J, with 13 bases in the middle. The CDR3 has 14 amino acids. The CDR3 loop is CASSQSVIIAEAFF. For the CDR3, the DNA is TGTGCCAGCAGCCAATCAGTCATTATCGCTGAAGCTTTCTTT.

The chain uses TRBV28 and TRBJ2-5; 9 bases are shared with TRBD1. Germline assignment: CDR1 MDHEN and CDR2 SYDVKM. The CDR3 covers 16 residues. J was trimmed by 0 bases and V by 5 bases; bases with no gene match: 7. CDR3 protein: CASSPGQGTYQETQYF. CDR3 bases: TGTGCCAGCAGTCCCGGACAGGGGACGTACCAAGAGACCCAGTACTTC.

The genes are TRBV27 and TRBJ2-5; TRBD2 aligns across 11 bases. Germline V gene lookup returns CDR1 MNHEY and CDR2 SMNVEV (reference sequence). The CDR3 totals 17 residues. Trimming cost V 7 bases and J 2 bases; bases outside gene matches: 12. The CDR3 coding sequence is TGTGCCAGCACCAAAATCTATTCTAGCGGGGGGCAAGAGACCCAGTACTTC. Protein: CASTKIYSSGGQETQYF.

This clone was seen a single time. The J gene is TRBJ1-5, the V gene TRBV28, with D unresolved. CDR1 is MDHEN, CDR2 SYDVKM, per germline. Deletions cut 6 bases from V and 11 bases from J, with 11 bases between. There are 11 residues in the CDR3. As DNA, the CDR3 is TGTGCCAGCAGCCTAGCCCAATCCCAGCATTTT. Protein sequence: CASSLAQSQHF.

This clone was recorded only once. CDR3 protein: CASSLSLALQETQYF. The CDR3 DNA sequence: TGCGCCAGCAGCTTGAGTCTAGCCCTCCAAGAGACCCAGTACTTC. The chain links TRBV5-1 to TRBJ2-5; a weak D match, TRBD2 (5 bases). CDR1 is SGHRS, CDR2 YFSETQ, per germline. Trimming cost V 1 base and J 1 base, with 11 bases left between them. The CDR3 extends over 15 amino acids.

This clone has a single count. The genes are TRBV2 and TRBJ1-6; TRBD1 is a possible D gene (5 bases). CDR1 SNHLY and CDR2 FYNNEI come from the germline V gene. This CDR3 has 13 amino acids. V lost 1 base, J lost 14 bases, and 12 bases lay in between. CDR3 sequence reads: CASSEGTIRALHF. CDR3 in DNA: TGTGCCAGCAGTGAAGGGACAATTCGGGCCCTCCACTTT.

The V and J genes are TRBV5-8 and TRBJ1-4, with TRBD1 identical over 9 bases. Germline CDR1 SGHTS, CDR2 YDEGEE. With 4 bases clipped from V and 7 bases from J, the junction kept 5 bases outside the gene matches. The CDR3 covers 14 residues. CDR3 sequence: CASSPRTGAEKLFF. DNA of the CDR3: TGTGCCAGCAGCCCCAGGACAGGGGCTGAAAAACTGTTTTTT.

The chain links TRBV5-1 to TRBJ2-1, with 8 bases lining up with TRBD2. CDR1 SGHRS and CDR2 YFSETQ come from the germline V gene. The CDR3 is 15 amino acids. Trimming took 9 bases from V and 4 from J; bases not matched to a gene: 12. The CDR3 protein is CATQHGGDGYNEQFF. Written as DNA, the CDR3 is TGCGCCACCCAACACGGGGGGGACGGGTACAATGAGCAGTTCTTC.

This clone was counted once. The gene calls are TRBV6-2 or TRBV6-3 and TRBJ2-1, with D possibly being TRBD2 (5 bases). Germline values: CDR1 MNHEY, CDR2 SVGEGT. The CDR3 has 17 residues. The ends were cut back, 4 bases at V and 0 bases at J, with 16 bases in the middle. The CDR3 bases are TGTGCCAGCAGTTCGGTGGCGGGCCTTCTCTCCTACAATGAGCAGTTCTTC. Translated: CASSSVAGLLSYNEQFF.

There are a few counts of this clone. The chain recombines TRBV5-1 with TRBJ2-1; possibly TRBD1 for D (6 bases). This CDR3 contains 14 residues. Trimming took 2 bases from V and 7 from J, leaving 13 bases between them. CDR1 and CDR2 (germline): SGHRS, YFSETQ. The CDR3 bases are TGCGCCAGCAGCTTCCGAACAGGGAATAATGAGCAGTTCTTC. It translates to CASSFRTGNNEQFF.

V usage is TRBV6-2 or TRBV6-3 and J usage is TRBJ2-7, with 7 bases lining up with TRBD2. Germline lookup yields CDR1 MNHEY and CDR2 SVGEGT. Unmatched junction bases numbered 16, after V lost 1 base and J lost 7 bases. This CDR3 is built from 17 residues. The CDR3, as DNA: TGTGCCAGCAGTTACTATAGCGCGGGGGTACGCATATGGGAGCAGTACTTC. Translation: CASSYYSAGVRIWEQYF.

CDR3 region: CAWSNGGVEQYF. The CDR3, as DNA: TGTGCCTGGAGTAACGGCGGGGTCGAGCAGTACTTC. The V gene is TRBV30, the J gene TRBJ2-7, with D perhaps matching TRBD2 (6 bases). The CDR3 is 12 residues long. V was trimmed by 2 bases and J by 6 bases, leaving 11 bases between them. CDR1 is GTSNPN and CDR2 is SVGIG in the germline V gene (reference sequence).

This sequence joins TRBV12-3 or TRBV12-4 and TRBJ1-1; D gene ambiguous. V lost 3 bases and J 7 bases, leaving 6 bases between the germline ends. The CDR3 has 11 amino acids. The CDR3 DNA is TGTGCCAGCAGTTTTTCTATTGAAGCTTTCTTT. Residues: CASSFSIEAFF.

This chain joins TRBV5-1 and TRBJ2-3; 9 nucleotides agree with TRBD2. V shed 5 bases, J shed 0 bases, and the junction held 7 bases outside the gene matches. Germline-derived CDR1 and CDR2 are SGHRS and YFSETQ. The CDR3 contains 16 residues. The CDR3 spells CASSIRTSASTDTQYF. CDR3 in DNA: TGCGCCAGCAGTATTCGGACTAGCGCTAGCACAGATACGCAGTATTTT.

This clone appeared once. The chain has TRBV6-5 and TRBJ1-5; unclear D gene. The CDR3 is made up of 14 amino acids. V lost 7 bases to trimming and J lost 2 bases, with 12 bases between them. In germline, CDR1 is MNHEY, CDR2 SVGAGI. The CDR3 loop reads CASNGRTGNQPQHF. Written as DNA, the CDR3 is TGTGCCAGCAATGGACGGACTGGCAATCAGCCCCAGCATTTT.